This T cell receptor beta chain came from a study of Ad26.COV2.S vaccination and SARS-CoV-2 variants. Study-wide findings and caveats: The TCR breadth and depth analyses may have produced an underestimate of total T cell responses.

The count of this clone is one. Its antigen is unknown. This sample includes further DNA sequences coding for the same CDR3. Sequencing used immunoSEQ multiplex PCR; TCRdb keeps in-frame clones, though not all of them. This table holds roughly 500,000 clones, about 83% found once. This CDR3 contains 13 residues. V lost 0 bases to trimming and J lost 4 bases, with 5 bases between them. Germline CDR1 is SGDLS and CDR2 is YYNGEE. Treatment meaning: over 15 received Ad26.COV2.S at low or high dose, single or two shots; several received placebo; per-sample allocation not given. Collection of the samples took place on day 63 after the first injection of vaccine or placebo. Wuhan-strain spike was delivered by a replication-incompetent Ad26 vector.

The source is a person between 18 and 65 years old who received the Ad26.COV2.S COVID-19 vaccine or a placebo. The chain uses TRBV9 and TRBJ1-3; no reliable D call. The source was peripheral blood, collected in a trial of Ad26.COV2.S vaccine versus placebo. CDR3 sequence reads: CASSVGSGNTIYF. The CDR3 DNA reads as TGTGCCAGCAGCGTAGGGTCCGGAAACACCATATATTTT.